Listed below are T cell receptor beta chains from one sample, sequenced in a study of beta chain features in type 1 diabetes. Method: immunoSEQ multiplex PCR; TCRdb's copy keeps in-frame clones and lacks some. The table records over 350,000 clones, more than 13% of them present only once. The specimen was naive CD4+ T cells from blood. All receptors derive from a woman aged 18-35 years in good health. CDR3s include the opening cysteine and the closing phenylalanine or tryptophan. D genes are given only for firm matches. A row's size may be missing; if present it is once, few, many or a size class.

D gene: -
J gene: TRBJ1-1
clone size: -
V gene: TRBV6-5
CDR3 DNA: TGTGCCAGCAGTTCGGGCCCGGGACTTTCCCGATTT
CDR3 protein: CASSSGPGLSRF

D gene: -
J gene: TRBJ2-3
clone size: -
V gene: TRBV29-1
CDR3 DNA: TGCAGCGTCCTCGCCTCGAGACATTACACAGATACGCAGTATTTT
CDR3 protein: CSVLASRHYTDTQYF

D gene: -
J gene: TRBJ2-2
clone size: few
V gene: TRBV21-1
CDR3 DNA: TGTGCCAGCCGCCCAAAGGAGGGGGCAACCGGGGAGCTGTTTTTT
CDR3 protein: CASRPKEGATGELFF

D gene: -
J gene: TRBJ2-3
clone size: -
V gene: TRBV28
CDR3 DNA: TGTGCCAGCAGTTTTTTCGGGAGCACAGATACGCAGTATTTT
CDR3 protein: CASSFFGSTDTQYF

D gene: -
J gene: TRBJ1-2
clone size: few
V gene: TRBV13
CDR3 DNA: TGTGCCAGCAGCTTTGGACAGCGCTATGGCTACACCTTC
CDR3 protein: CASSFGQRYGYTF

D gene: -
J gene: TRBJ1-4
clone size: -
V gene: TRBV4-3
CDR3 DNA: TGCGCCAGCAGCCAATACGAAGCTTCTGAACTGTTTTTT
CDR3 protein: CASSQYEASELFF

D gene: TRBD2
J gene: TRBJ2-1
clone size: few
V gene: TRBV28
CDR3 DNA: TGTGCCAGCGGGCGTCCTAGCGGGAGCTCCTACAATGAGCAGTTCTTC
CDR3 protein: CASGRPSGSSYNEQFF

D gene: -
J gene: TRBJ2-2
clone size: few
V gene: TRBV25-1
CDR3 DNA: TGTGCCAGCAGGGGAGGGGGTTCGCTGTTTTTT
CDR3 protein: CASRGGGSLFF

D gene: TRBD1
J gene: TRBJ2-7
clone size: -
V gene: TRBV9
CDR3 DNA: TGTGCCAGCAGCGTGACAGGGTCTTGGTACGAGCAGTACTTC
CDR3 protein: CASSVTGSWYEQYF

D gene: -
J gene: TRBJ1-5
clone size: -
V gene: TRBV30
CDR3 DNA: TGTGCCTGGAGTAATAGGGGGGGAGGTCAGCCCCAGCATTTT
CDR3 protein: CAWSNRGGGQPQHF

D gene: -
J gene: TRBJ1-1
clone size: few
V gene: TRBV5-1
CDR3 DNA: TGCGCCAGCAGCTTGATGCCAGGGAACACTGAAGCTTTCTTT
CDR3 protein: CASSLMPGNTEAFF

D gene: -
J gene: TRBJ2-5
clone size: few
V gene: TRBV18
CDR3 DNA: TGTGCCAGCTCATCTCGACAGGAGCGGCAAGAGACCCAGTACTTC
CDR3 protein: CASSSRQERQETQYF

D gene: -
J gene: TRBJ2-3
clone size: -
V gene: TRBV5-4
CDR3 DNA: TGTGCCAGCAGCCCGGGGGATACGCAGTATTTT
CDR3 protein: CASSPGDTQYF

D gene: -
J gene: TRBJ1-1
clone size: few
V gene: TRBV29-1
CDR3 DNA: TGCAGCGTTGAGCAGTTGATGAACACTGAAGCTTTCTTT
CDR3 protein: CSVEQLMNTEAFF

D gene: -
J gene: TRBJ1-1
clone size: few
V gene: TRBV2
CDR3 DNA: TGTGCCAGCAGCGGCCGGTCGGGTACTGAAGCTTTCTTT
CDR3 protein: CASSGRSGTEAFF

D gene: TRBD2
J gene: TRBJ2-5
clone size: few
V gene: TRBV5-1
CDR3 DNA: TGCGCCAGCAGCTCCCTTAGCGGGAGAGAGACCCAGTACTTC
CDR3 protein: CASSSLSGRETQYF

D gene: -
J gene: TRBJ2-6
clone size: few
V gene: TRBV30
CDR3 DNA: TGTGCCTGGAGGGGGACAAGGGCCAACGTCCTGACTTTC
CDR3 protein: CAWRGTRANVLTF

D gene: TRBD2
J gene: TRBJ2-7
clone size: few
V gene: TRBV6-5
CDR3 DNA: TGTGCCAGCAGTTATGACGGCGGGAGGCTGTATTACGAGCAGTACTTC
CDR3 protein: CASSYDGGRLYYEQYF

D gene: -
J gene: TRBJ2-7
clone size: -
V gene: TRBV18
CDR3 DNA: TGTGCCAGCTCACCGGAAGGCGGGGCCTACGAGCAGTACTTC
CDR3 protein: CASSPEGGAYEQYF

D gene: -
J gene: TRBJ2-5
clone size: -
V gene: TRBV27
CDR3 DNA: TGTGCCAGCAGTTTGTCCTACCAAGAGACCCAGTACTTC
CDR3 protein: CASSLSYQETQYF

D gene: -
J gene: TRBJ1-5
clone size: few
V gene: TRBV23-1
CDR3 DNA: TGCGGAGGGAATATGGAATGCGGCAATCAGCCCCAGCATTTT
CDR3 protein: CGGNMECGNQPQHF

D gene: -
J gene: TRBJ1-2
clone size: few
V gene: TRBV28
CDR3 DNA: TGTGCCAGCAGTACTCTGTCTCGGGGCTACACCTTC
CDR3 protein: CASSTLSRGYTF

D gene: TRBD1
J gene: TRBJ2-4
clone size: -
V gene: TRBV7-8
CDR3 DNA: TGTGCCAGCAGCTTAGCCCGGACAGGGTATGGCAAAAACATTCAGTACTTC
CDR3 protein: CASSLARTGYGKNIQYF

D gene: -
J gene: TRBJ2-7
clone size: -
V gene: TRBV13
CDR3 DNA: TGTGCCAGCAGCTTAGGAGTTATACAGGGCCGAAACTACGAGCAGTACTTC
CDR3 protein: CASSLGVIQGRNYEQYF

D gene: -
J gene: TRBJ2-6
clone size: -
V gene: TRBV7-6
CDR3 DNA: TGTGCCAGCAGCGCCGACTACTCTGGGGCCAACGTCCTGACTTTC
CDR3 protein: CASSADYSGANVLTF

D gene: -
J gene: TRBJ2-3
clone size: -
V gene: TRBV7-9
CDR3 DNA: TGTGCCAGCAGTAGCCCCATATGGCAGTATTTT
CDR3 protein: CASSSPIWQYF

D gene: -
J gene: TRBJ2-7
clone size: few
V gene: TRBV27
CDR3 DNA: TGTGCCAGCAGTTTCTGGCGGGATTCCTACGAGCAGTACTTC
CDR3 protein: CASSFWRDSYEQYF

D gene: TRBD1
J gene: TRBJ2-3
clone size: -
V gene: TRBV7-9
CDR3 DNA: TGTGCCAGCAGCCCGACAGGGGCAGATACGCAGTATTTT
CDR3 protein: CASSPTGADTQYF

D gene: TRBD2
J gene: TRBJ2-3
clone size: few
V gene: TRBV11-2
CDR3 DNA: TGTGCCAGCAGCTTGACTAGCGGCACAGATACGCAGTATTTT
CDR3 protein: CASSLTSGTDTQYF

D gene: -
J gene: TRBJ1-4
clone size: -
V gene: TRBV20-1
CDR3 DNA: TGCAGTGCTAGAGATAGGAGAAAACTGTTTTTT
CDR3 protein: CSARDRRKLFF

D gene: -
J gene: TRBJ1-3
clone size: few
V gene: TRBV6-5
CDR3 DNA: TGTGCCAGCCGAGAACGTTTCTCTGGAAACACCATATATTTT
CDR3 protein: CASRERFSGNTIYF